The rows below give T cell receptor beta chains drawn from one sample of a study of shared clonotypes between healthy human individuals. Data came from immunoSEQ multiplex PCR; TCRdb stores just in-frame clones and leaves some out. The sample consists of more than 2,000,000 clones, 85% to 95% of them appearing once. Sequenced: naive CD4+ T cells from PBMCs. These receptors came from a man aged 18 to 35 in good health. Some clones in this sample may be carry-over from other donors' samples. The CDR3 runs from the conserved cysteine through the conserved F or W. D genes are given only for firm matches. Clone size is given for some rows only: seen once, a few or many times, or a class if the clone is expanded.

J gene	V gene	D gene	clone size	CDR3 protein	CDR3 DNA
TRBJ1-2	TRBV11-2	.	.	CASSLGGGYTF	TGTGCCAGCAGCTTAGGGGGTGGCTACACCTTC
TRBJ1-1	TRBV9	TRBD1	.	CASSVNPGQGEAAFF	TGTGCCAGCAGCGTTAACCCGGGACAGGGCGAGGCAGCTTTCTTT
TRBJ1-4	TRBV28	.	few	CASSRALGEKLFF	TGTGCCAGCAGCCGGGCCCTGGGTGAAAAACTGTTTTTT
TRBJ1-4	TRBV19	.	once	CASSTQRSATDREKLFF	TGTGCCAGTAGTACTCAGCGGTCGGCTACCGACAGGGAAAAACTGTTTTTT
TRBJ2-7	TRBV7-2	.	.	CASSTTRGSRYEQYF	TGTGCCAGCAGTACCACTCGGGGTTCTAGATACGAGCAGTACTTC
TRBJ2-2	TRBV30	.	.	CAWSRGWELFF	TGTGCCTGGAGTAGGGGGTGGGAGCTGTTTTTT
TRBJ1-1	TRBV15	TRBD1	.	CATSSRTGLNTEAFF	TGTGCCACCAGCTCTCGGACAGGGCTGAACACTGAAGCTTTCTTT
TRBJ1-1	TRBV29-1	.	.	CSVEASKGLAFF	TGCAGCGTTGAAGCGTCTAAGGGGTTGGCTTTCTTT
TRBJ2-7	TRBV4-2	.	once	CASSQVTNLGPSYEQYF	TGTGCCAGCAGCCAAGTAACGAATTTGGGACCGTCCTACGAGCAGTACTTC
TRBJ1-1	TRBV10-1	.	.	CASDWAANTEAFF	TGCGCCAGCGACTGGGCGGCGAACACTGAAGCTTTCTTT
TRBJ1-1	TRBV5-1	TRBD1	.	CASSLGRDRLNTEAFF	TGCGCCAGCAGCTTGGGACGGGACAGGTTGAACACTGAAGCTTTCTTT
TRBJ2-7	TRBV6-5	.	.	CASRDPLSYEQYF	TGTGCCAGCAGGGATCCCCTCTCCTACGAGCAGTACTTC
TRBJ1-2	TRBV28	.	.	CASSFLFSDYYGYTF	TGTGCCAGCAGTTTCCTATTTTCGGATTACTATGGCTACACCTTC
TRBJ2-3	TRBV6-1	TRBD2	.	CASSPGLAADTQYF	TGTGCCAGCAGCCCGGGACTAGCGGCAGATACGCAGTATTTT
TRBJ2-1	TRBV2	TRBD2	few	CASTSGRALGEQFF	TGTGCCAGCACAAGCGGGAGGGCCCTTGGTGAGCAGTTCTTC
TRBJ1-6	TRBV2	TRBD1	.	CASSDRTGNSPLHF	TGTGCCAGCAGTGATAGGACAGGGAATTCACCCCTCCACTTT
TRBJ2-7	TRBV28	.	.	CASSTPGSLYEQYF	TGTGCCAGCAGTACGCCGGGGAGCCTCTACGAGCAGTACTTC
TRBJ1-2	TRBV9	TRBD1	.	CASSVALGTGGTGGYTF	TGTGCCAGCAGCGTAGCTCTTGGGACAGGGGGCACGGGCGGCTACACCTTC
TRBJ2-5	TRBV5-3	.	.	CARSLVIVETQYF	TGTGCCAGAAGCTTGGTAATCGTAGAGACCCAGTACTTC
TRBJ1-1	TRBV18	TRBD1	.	CASSLGQGLNTEAFF	TGTGCCAGCTCACTCGGACAGGGGCTGAACACTGAAGCTTTCTTT
TRBJ2-5	TRBV7-2	.	.	CASSLALLGETQYF	TGTGCCAGCAGCTTAGCTCTTCTGGGGGAGACCCAGTACTTC
TRBJ2-7	TRBV2	TRBD1	.	CASSPGQSYEQYF	TGTGCCAGCAGTCCGGGACAGTCCTACGAGCAGTACTTC
TRBJ2-6	TRBV2	.	once	CASTADSGANVLTF	TGTGCCAGCACCGCCGACTCTGGGGCCAACGTCCTGACTTTC
TRBJ2-5	TRBV9	.	.	CASSVGVRETQYF	TGTGCCAGCAGCGTAGGCGTTCGGGAGACCCAGTACTTC
TRBJ1-5	TRBV28	TRBD1	.	CASSRPDRGQPQHF	TGTGCCAGCAGCCGCCCCGACAGGGGACAGCCCCAGCATTTT
TRBJ2-5	TRBV14	.	.	CASSQGPRTQYF	TGTGCCAGCAGCCAGGGACCCAGGACCCAGTACTTC
TRBJ2-3	TRBV5-1	.	once	CASSLSSGTNTDTQYF	TGCGCCAGCAGCTTGTCGTCTGGGACAAACACAGATACGCAGTATTTT
TRBJ2-7	TRBV30	TRBD1	.	CAWGLGTAYGGQYF	TGTGCCTGGGGGCTCGGGACAGCCTACGGCGGGCAGTACTTC
TRBJ2-1	TRBV18	TRBD2	.	CASSPIASGTYYNEQFF	TGTGCCAGCTCACCAATAGCTAGCGGGACGTATTACAATGAGCAGTTCTTC
TRBJ2-6	TRBV5-1	TRBD1	.	CASSLKGQDASSGANVLTF	TGCGCCAGCAGCTTGAAGGGACAGGATGCCTCCTCTGGGGCCAACGTCCTGACTTTC
TRBJ2-5	TRBV10-3	TRBD2	.	CAISTSGQETQYF	TGTGCCATCAGTACTAGCGGGCAAGAGACCCAGTACTTC
TRBJ2-7	TRBV25-1	.	once	CASSVSQQPYEQYF	TGTGCCAGCAGTGTTTCTCAGCAACCGTACGAGCAGTACTTC
TRBJ1-1	TRBV9	.	.	CASSVGPDGNTEAFF	TGTGCCAGCAGCGTCGGGCCCGACGGTAACACTGAAGCTTTCTTT
TRBJ1-1	TRBV7-8	.	.	CASSYVSQNTEAFF	TGTGCCAGCAGTTATGTCAGCCAGAACACTGAAGCTTTCTTT
TRBJ2-1	TRBV6-5	TRBD2	once	CASSYSSGTSGRVEFF	TGTGCCAGCAGTTACTCCTCAGGGACTAGCGGGAGAGTGGAGTTCTTC